The 10 T cell receptor beta chains below come from one sample, sequenced in a study of T cell responses to AZD1222 COVID-19 vaccine. Sequencing was performed with immunoSEQ multiplex PCR; in TCRdb, only in-frame clones are kept and a portion is missing. The repertoire consists of over 85,000 clones, with roughly 87% occurring once and the leading ten covering approximately 3.5%. Source: peripheral blood, taken on day 0 of AZD1222 vaccination. Receptors originate from an adult in good health.

This clone was observed a single time. V gene TRBV5-1 combines with J gene TRBJ1-2; possibly TRBD1 for D (6 bases). The V end lost 4 bases, the J end lost 7 bases, and 11 bases lay between the germline ends. Germline CDR1 reads SGHRS; CDR2 reads YFSETQ. The CDR3 runs to 12 residues. The CDR3 protein is CASSGGLPGYTF. DNA of the CDR3: TGCGCCAGCAGCGGGGGGCTTCCTGGCTACACCTTC.

The chain carries TRBV4-2 and TRBJ2-7; D may be TRBD2 (5 bases). CDR1 is LGHNA and CDR2 is YNFKEQ in the germline V gene. This CDR3 spans 14 amino acids. With 0 bases removed from V and 7 bases from J, the gap between germline ends came to 13 bases. CDR3 sequence (DNA): TGTGCCAGCAGCCAAGATAGGAGGCGAGAAGAGCAGTACTTC. This gives the protein CASSQDRRREEQYF.

A note on this clone: The junction differs from germline at one of its ends, possibly a read error. The CDR3 DNA sequence: TGTGCTAGCAGCTTTAGGGGGAAAGAGACCCAGTACTTC. Translated: CASSFRGKETQYF. The V gene is TRBV7-7, the J gene TRBJ2-5; possible D gene TRBD1, 6 bases. The germline gives CDR1 SSHAT, CDR2 FNYEAQ (reference sequence). The CDR3 runs 13 residues.

The chain recombines TRBV9 with TRBJ2-1, with TRBD2 matching over 13 bases. With 0 bases clipped from V and 8 bases from J, the junction kept 2 bases outside the gene matches. The CDR3 totals 15 residues. Germline CDR1 SGDLS, CDR2 YYNGEE. CDR3 DNA: TGTGCCAGCAGCGTAGTAGGACTAGCGGGAGATGAGCAGTTCTTC. Protein product: CASSVVGLAGDEQFF.

The chain recombines TRBV5-1 with TRBJ1-1; D is possibly TRBD1 (5 bases). The CDR3 is 15 residues long. Germline V CDR1 and CDR2: SGHRS, YFSETQ. Trimming took off 4 bases at V and 4 bases at J, with 17 bases between the two ends. CDR3 region: CASSHSRGMGTEAFF. CDR3 DNA: TGCGCCAGCAGCCACTCCCGGGGGATGGGCACTGAAGCTTTCTTT.

The CDR3, as DNA: TGTGCCAGCAGTGAAGTAAAGTCTCCCGGGGCCAACGTCCTGACTTTC. It specifies CASSEVKSPGANVLTF. This chain connects TRBV2 to TRBJ2-6; D unclear. CDR3 length: 16 residues. CDR1 SNHLY and CDR2 FYNNEI come from the germline V gene. V was shortened by 1 base and J by 4 bases, with 11 bases between the two germline ends.

This rearrangement joins TRBV7-8 to TRBJ2-3, with a weak D call TRBD1 (5 bases). Germline V lookup: CDR1 SGHVS, CDR2 FQNEAQ. Trimming pared 1 base from V and 0 bases from J, leaving 11 bases between. CDR3 length equals 16 residues. As DNA, the CDR3 is TGTGCCAGCAGCTTAGAGGGGCGGTTTAGCACAGATACGCAGTATTTT. Translated: CASSLEGRFSTDTQYF.

This chain uses TRBV18 with TRBJ2-5; 11 bases fit TRBD1. This CDR3 comprises 16 residues. The V gene end was trimmed by 3 bases and the J gene end by 2 bases; junction bases not matched to a gene: 5. In germline, CDR1 is KGHSH, CDR2 LQKENI. This CDR3 reads CASSPGTGGKQETQYF. The CDR3 bases are TGTGCCAGCTCACCTGGGACAGGGGGTAAACAAGAGACCCAGTACTTC. Full variable domain (missing parts from reference TRBV18 and TRBJ2-5): NAGVMQNPRHLVRRRGQEARLRCSPMKGHSHVYWYRQLPEEGLKFMVYLQKENIIDESGMPKERFSAEFPKEGPSILRIQQVVRGDSAAYFCASSPGTGGKQETQYFGPGTRLLVL.

The J gene is TRBJ2-2, the V gene TRBV5-1; D is possibly TRBD1 (7 bases). Trimming left V 4 bases short and J 4 bases short, with 14 bases between. The germline V gene has CDR1 SGHRS and CDR2 YFSETQ. The CDR3 is 15 amino acids. The CDR3 DNA reads TGCGCCAGCAGCCCGGGGGACAGCGTCACCGGGGAGCTGTTTTTT. This codes for CASSPGDSVTGELFF.

The chain links TRBV19 to TRBJ1-5, with D perhaps matching TRBD1 (6 bases). The germline V gene encodes CDR1 LNHDA and CDR2 SQIVND (reference sequence). The V gene lost 6 bases and the J gene lost 2 bases, with 14 bases spanning the gap. The CDR3 sequence is 15 residues long. The CDR3 coding sequence is TGTGCCAGTAGGACACAGGGTATAGGCAATCAGCCCCAGCATTTT. Translating it yields CASRTQGIGNQPQHF.